These T cell receptor beta chains were read from a single sample in a study of blood T cell repertoires in COVID-19. Data came from immunoSEQ multiplex PCR; TCRdb stores just in-frame clones and leaves some out. The sample contains about 160,000 clones, approximately 82% of which appear only once. Material: peripheral blood. The receptors derive from a woman between 40 and 55 years old with COVID-19, enrolled during active disease. CDR3s include the opening cysteine and the closing phenylalanine or tryptophan. D genes are given only for firm matches. Where a row states a size, it is once, few, many or the class of an expanded clone; other rows omit it.

TRBV29-1	11	once	-	TRBJ2-5	TGCAGCGTTGGAGCGGAAGAGACCCAGTACTTC	CSVGAEETQYF
TRBV7-9	15	-	-	TRBJ2-7	TGTGCCAGCAGCCCCTATCCGAGTAGTTCCTACGAGCAGTACTTC	CASSPYPSSSYEQYF
TRBV6-2/TRBV6-3	14	-	-	TRBJ1-1	TGTGCCAGCAGTTATGGCCGAAGGAACACTGAAGCTTTCTTT	CASSYGRRNTEAFF
TRBV5-1	15	-	-	TRBJ2-7	TGCGCCAGCAGCGAAACGGGAGAGAGGGGTTACGAGCAGTACTTC	CASSETGERGYEQYF
TRBV7-3	15	-	TRBD2	TRBJ2-1	TGTGCCAGCAGCTTTCGGCTAGCGGGAGCCCATGAGCAGTTCTTC	CASSFRLAGAHEQFF
TRBV5-1	14	-	-	TRBJ2-2	TGCGCCAGCGGTACAGGCACGGCCCCCGGGGAGCTGTTTTTT	CASGTGTAPGELFF
TRBV15	14	-	TRBD1	TRBJ1-2	TGTGCCACCACCGTAGACAGGGGGCTGATAGGCTACACCTTC	CATTVDRGLIGYTF
TRBV7-7	14	few	TRBD1	TRBJ2-2	TGTGCTAGCACCAAAGGACAGGGATCCGGGGAGCTGTTTTTT	CASTKGQGSGELFF
TRBV5-1	16	-	TRBD1	TRBJ1-4	TGCGCCAGCAGCAAAGCCCCCGGGACAGGGCTCGTAAATCTGTTTTTT	CASSKAPGTGLVNLFF
TRBV11-2	12	-	TRBD2	TRBJ2-1	TGTGCCAGCAGCACGGGGGGGTACGAGCAGTTCTTC	CASSTGGYEQFF
TRBV18	14	-	-	TRBJ1-2	TGTGCCAGCTCACCAGCAGGGGAGAACTATGGCTACACCTTC	CASSPAGENYGYTF
TRBV29-1	11	-	-	TRBJ1-4	TGCAGCGTTGGGGCGGGAGCCGAACTGTTTTTT	CSVGAGAELFF
TRBV2	12	-	-	TRBJ2-1	TGTGCCAGCAGGGCCCAGGTCAATGAGCAGTTCTTC	CASRAQVNEQFF
TRBV7-8	15	-	-	TRBJ2-6	TGTGCCAGCAGCTTAGGGGCGTCTGGGGCCAACGTCCTGACTTTC	CASSLGASGANVLTF
TRBV6-5	13	-	TRBD1	TRBJ1-2	TGTGCCAGCAGTTACACGACAGGGAGTGGCTACACCTTC	CASSYTTGSGYTF
TRBV6-1	17	-	-	TRBJ2-5	TGTGCCAGCAGTGAATCGGGTGGGGGCGCCTATCAAGAGACCCAGTACTTC	CASSESGGGAYQETQYF
TRBV6-4	15	-	TRBD2	TRBJ2-3	TGTGCCAGCAGTGACAGGGCGGGAGCTCCAGATACGCAGTATTTT	CASSDRAGAPDTQYF
TRBV7-9	15	-	TRBD2	TRBJ2-1	TGTGCCAGCAGTTCACCGGGACTAGTTCAGAATGAGCAGTTCTTC	CASSSPGLVQNEQFF
TRBV15	14	-	-	TRBJ1-3	TGTGCCACCAGGACTCTTGGCTCTGGAAACACCATATATTTT	CATRTLGSGNTIYF
TRBV6-5	15	-	TRBD2	TRBJ2-3	TGTGCCAGCAGTACTCAAGCGGGAACCACAGATACGCAGTATTTT	CASSTQAGTTDTQYF
TRBV3-1/TRBV3-2	13	-	-	TRBJ2-5	TGTGCCAGCAGCCACGGGGGTGGAGAGACCCAGTACTTC	CASSHGGGETQYF
TRBV19	16	-	TRBD1	TRBJ1-5	TGTGCCAGTAGTACCAAGGACAGGGGCCAAAATCAGCCCCAGCATTTT	CASSTKDRGQNQPQHF
TRBV9	14	-	TRBD1	TRBJ2-2	TGTGCCAGCAGCGAGACAGGGCGTACCGGGGAGCTGTTTTTT	CASSETGRTGELFF
TRBV7-8	14	-	TRBD1	TRBJ1-1	TGTGCCAGCACCACGACAGGGGGCCACACTGAAGCTTTCTTT	CASTTTGGHTEAFF
TRBV6-6	14	-	-	TRBJ1-1	TGTGCCAGCAGTCCCGGGGGGGGGCGCGTTGAAGCTTTCTTT	CASSPGGGRVEAFF
TRBV6-1	14	-	-	TRBJ1-1	TGTGCCAGCAGTGGAGCGGGAGGGTTCACTGAAGCTTTCTTT	CASSGAGGFTEAFF
TRBV5-8	18	-	TRBD2	TRBJ2-1	TGTGCCAGCAGCTTGGCCGGGTCAGGGAGGGACCATTACAATGAGCAGTTCTTC	CASSLAGSGRDHYNEQFF
TRBV19	15	few	-	TRBJ1-1	TGTGCCAGTAGTATAGGGTACAGGGCGAGGACTGAAGCTTTCTTT	CASSIGYRARTEAFF
TRBV2	15	-	-	TRBJ2-3	TGTGCCAGCACCACATCGGGCGGGAGCACAGATACGCAGTATTTT	CASTTSGGSTDTQYF
TRBV7-2	16	-	TRBD2	TRBJ2-2	TGTGCCAGCAGCCCCGGTGGCGGGAGTAGCACCGGGGAGCTGTTTTTT	CASSPGGGSSTGELFF
TRBV19	13	-	-	TRBJ2-2	TGTGCCAGTAGAATGGTTGGGCTTCGGGAGCTGTTTTTT	CASRMVGLRELFF
TRBV28	15	-	TRBD1	TRBJ2-3	TGTGCCAGCAGTCCCAGGGGGCTCCGCACAGATACGCAGTATTTT	CASSPRGLRTDTQYF
TRBV14	15	-	-	TRBJ1-2	TGTGCCAGCAGCCCTACTAGGAACTTTAACTATGGCTACACCTTC	CASSPTRNFNYGYTF
TRBV28	15	-	-	TRBJ1-1	TGTGCCAGCACCCGGAACATTCACGAGCGGACTGAAGCTTTCTTT	CASTRNIHERTEAFF
TRBV3-1/TRBV3-2	14	-	-	TRBJ1-5	TGTGCCAGCAGCACCCAGGACAGCGATCAGCCCCAGCATTTT	CASSTQDSDQPQHF
TRBV13	15	-	TRBD2	TRBJ2-1	TGTGCCAGCAGCTCAGGACTAGCGGCCTACAATGAGCAGTTCTTC	CASSSGLAAYNEQFF
TRBV6-5	13	few	-	TRBJ1-5	TGTGCCAGCGGCTTATTGAGCAATCAGCCCCAGCATTTT	CASGLLSNQPQHF
TRBV30	16	once	-	TRBJ2-1	TGTGCCTGGAGTGTACCTCCGGGATTGTCCCACAATGAGCAGTTCTTC	CAWSVPPGLSHNEQFF
TRBV13	17	-	TRBD2	TRBJ2-2	TGTGCCAGCAGCTGGAAACCTCTAGCGGGAGGCCCCGGGGAGCTGTTTTTT	CASSWKPLAGGPGELFF
TRBV19	17	-	TRBD2	TRBJ2-1	TGTGCCAGTAGTCTTTTCTCTGGCGGGAGTTCCTACAATGAGCAGTTCTTC	CASSLFSGGSSYNEQFF
TRBV28	15	-	-	TRBJ1-2	TGTGCCAGCAGTCGGACAGTGTGGGATAACTATGGCTACACCTTC	CASSRTVWDNYGYTF
TRBV5-1	15	-	-	TRBJ2-2	TGCGCCAGCAGCAAGGACTCCCTCCGCGCCGGGGAGCTGTTTTTT	CASSKDSLRAGELFF
TRBV27	14	-	TRBD1	TRBJ1-5	TGTGCCAGCAGTAGGGACAGAAACCTTCCGCCCCAGCATTTT	CASSRDRNLPPQHF
TRBV10-3	13	-	-	TRBJ1-5	TGTGCCATCAGCTTGGAAGCGAGTCAGCCCCAGCATTTT	CAISLEASQPQHF
TRBV2	14	once	-	TRBJ2-5	TGTGCCAGCAACGGAGCAGGGGCCTTGGAGACCCAGTACTTC	CASNGAGALETQYF